This TCR beta chain was captured by sequencing in a study of cytomegalovirus exposure and HLA in healthy donors. Clones were read by immunoSEQ multiplex PCR, and TCRdb kept only the in-frame ones, dropping some. Of some 240,000 clones listed, roughly 80% are singletons. Trimming removed 3 bases from V and 7 bases from J, with 12 bases in between. The CDR3 contains 14 residues. From germline, CDR1 is SNHLY and CDR2 FYNNEI. The chain joins TRBV2 to TRBJ2-2; D is ambiguous. The receptor's source is a woman between 18 and 30 years old in good health and CMV-seronegative. Sequencing used PBMCs. CDR3 residues: CASSDTTTYGELFF. CDR3 sequence (DNA): TGTGCCAGCAGTGATACCACGACATACGGGGAGCTGTTTTTT.